This T cell receptor beta chain was retrieved from a study of shared clonotypes between healthy human individuals. Positively selected for CCR7, the CD45RO-negative cells used as naive CD8 cells excluded terminally differentiated effector memory CD45RA+ cells. Whole-study findings and limits: Investigators expected sequencing depth to affect clonotype sharing among donors. Sequencing of the sorted subsets was shown by rarefaction to be incomplete despite large depth. Some naive CD4 clonotypes, about 5%, turned up in common across a few donors.

DNA at 150 to 250 ng, 25,000 to 35,000 T cell genomes, went into sorted-subset replicate PCRs. The method was immunoSEQ multiplex PCR; TCRdb's version includes in-frame clones alone and lacks a portion of them. The data contain 2 million to 2.5 million clones, about 92% of them singletons. V was pared by 1 base and J by 2 bases, with 9 bases between. The germline gives CDR1 PRHDT, CDR2 FYEKMQ (reference sequence). The CDR3 runs 14 residues. Notes on this clone: The antigen remains unidentified.

The clonotype was recovered from a man between 18 and 35 years old in good health. Some clones in this sample may be carry-over from other donors' samples. Material for sequencing was naive CD8+ T cells from PBMCs. The gene calls are TRBV13 and TRBJ2-7; no clear D gene. DNA for the CDR3: TGTGCCAGCAGCTTAGTTATCTCCCCCTACGAGCAGTACTTC. Translating it yields CASSLVISPYEQYF.